This TCR beta chain was identified during a study of Graves' ophthalmopathy and Graves' hyperthyroidism. Study findings and constraints: Detection in blood was also observed for most expanded thyroid clonotypes above 0.001 frequency. Sensitivity of about 70% and specificity of 72% to 80% were achieved by the model that predicted ophthalmopathy progression. Separation of ophthalmopathy from stable hyperthyroidism was achieved by a 13-signature model, at about 90% sensitivity and roughly 81% specificity.

As to this clonotype: Antigen unknown.

The authors amplified TCR beta CDR3 regions from RNA transcripts. HTBI primers primed a first-round RT-PCR, and a second-round multiplex PCR followed. TCRdb re-called the multiplex PCR reads with MiXCR, one entry per CDR3 protein. The profile covers hundreds of thousands of distinct CDR3 sequences, with just over 40% appearing a single time and roughly 3.5% taken by the ten largest. The germline V gene encodes CDR1 SGHTA and CDR2 FQGNSA. This CDR3 comprises 12 residues. Patients were left out if they had other autoimmune diseases, uncontrolled infections, pregnancy or lactation. This chain links TRBV7-2 with TRBJ2-5; no reliable D call. The end of the DNA fits TRBJ2-1 better, so the J call may be wrong. Input material: peripheral blood. The TCR was taken from an adult man with Graves' ophthalmopathy. CDR3 DNA sequence: TGTGCCAGCAGCCTCGTTAGGTATGAGCAGTTCTTC. Its translation: CASSLVRYEQFF.